The 13 T cell receptor beta chains listed next were all sequenced from one sample in a study of T cells in Graves' hyperthyroidism and ophthalmopathy. TCR beta CDR3 region amplification was performed from RNA transcripts. The primer set for the first-round RT-PCR of the TCR CDR3 was HTBI. TCRdb re-called the multiplex PCR reads through MiXCR, storing one row per CDR3 protein. The table shows about 500,000 distinct CDR3 sequences, with around 15% occurring only once. Sequencing was performed on blood. The receptor source for this set is a woman younger than 30 with Graves' hyperthyroidism.

The chain joins TRBV20-1 to TRBJ1-3; D ambiguous. CDR1 DFQATT and CDR2 SNEGSKA come from the germline V gene (reference sequence). The CDR3 is 14 amino acids. The V gene lost 4 bases and the J gene lost 3 bases, with 13 bases spanning the gap. CDR3 residues: CSATPTVGGNTIYF. CDR3 nucleotide sequence: TGCAGTGCTACACCCACGGTGGGTGGAAACACCATATATTTT.

This clonotype was recorded many times. The rearrangement uses TRBV19 and TRBJ2-1; D remains ambiguous. The CDR3 is 15 residues long. V lost 7 bases to trimming and J lost 0 bases, with 13 bases between them. Per germline, CDR1 LNHDA and CDR2 SQIVND (reference sequence). CDR3 coding DNA: TGTGCCAGTATCCCTGACCCGTCCTCCTACAATGAGCAGTTCTTC. It encodes CASIPDPSSYNEQFF.

This clonotype was detected ten times or more. The chain uses TRBV12-3 or TRBV12-4 and TRBJ1-2; D not certain. With 5 bases removed from V and 0 bases from J, the gap between germline ends came to 4 bases. This CDR3 spans 12 amino acids. CDR3 nucleotides: TGTGCCAGCAGTCAGACTAACTATGGCTACACCTTC. Its protein is CASSQTNYGYTF.

At least ten counts were recorded for this clonotype. The rearrangement joins TRBV11-2 to TRBJ2-7; TRBD2 agrees at 7 bases. CDR3 length equals 16 residues. The V gene end was trimmed by 5 bases and the J gene end by 4 bases; junction bases not matched to a gene: 14. Germline V gene lookup returns CDR1 SGHAT and CDR2 FQNNGV. The CDR3 is CASSPGPGGKRYEQYV. Here the CDR3 DNA reads TGTGCCAGCAGCCCCGGTCCGGGAGGAAAGAGGTACGAGCAGTACGTC.

This clonotype was picked up many times. The chain employs TRBV20-1 and TRBJ2-1; D remains ambiguous. CDR1 is DFQATT and CDR2 is SNEGSKA in the germline V gene (reference sequence). The CDR3 is 11 residues long. V lost 2 bases to trimming and J lost 8 bases, with 7 bases between them. CDR3 loop: CSARTDDEQFF. The CDR3 nucleotides are TGCAGTGCTAGAACCGACGATGAGCAGTTCTTC.

This clonotype was seen repeatedly, ten times or more. V gene TRBV7-9 combines with J gene TRBJ2-5; 10 bases fit TRBD2. The CDR3 extends over 17 amino acids. Germline lookup yields CDR1 SEHNR and CDR2 FQNEAQ (reference sequence). The J segment lost 3 bases and the V segment lost 5 bases, leaving 12 bases of the junction unmatched. CDR3 bases: TGTGCCAGCAGCCCTGAACTAGCGGGAACATGGAAAGAGACCCAGTACTTC. Protein product: CASSPELAGTWKETQYF.

This clonotype was seen a few times. This rearrangement joins TRBV28 to TRBJ2-6, with D maybe TRBD1 (6 bases). Trimming stripped 2 bases from V and 0 bases from J, with 14 bases between. The CDR3 covers 18 residues. CDR1 MDHEN and CDR2 SYDVKM come from the germline V gene. CDR3 amino acids: CASSLRGYRNSGANVLTF. The CDR3 DNA sequence: TGTGCCAGCAGTTTAAGGGGGTACAGGAACTCTGGGGCCAACGTCCTGACTTTC.

J is TRBJ2-1 and V is TRBV20-1; 7 bases align to TRBD1. The CDR3 has 16 amino acids. Germline CDR1 is DFQATT and CDR2 is SNEGSKA (reference sequence). Trimming took 2 bases from V and 5 from J; bases not matched to a gene: 12. The DNA of the CDR3 is TGCAGTGCTAGATCTCTAAGGGGGCGGAACAACAATGAGCAGTTCTTC. Translated: CSARSLRGRNNNEQFF.

This clonotype has a handful of counts. This chain connects TRBV7-9 to TRBJ1-6; the D gene is possibly TRBD1 (5 bases). The CDR3 covers 15 residues. V lost 4 bases and J lost 6, with 13 bases in between. CDR1 and CDR2 (germline): SEHNR, FQNEAQ (reference sequence). The CDR3 region has the DNA TGTGCCAGCAGCTCGGGGGGTATGGCTAATTCACCCCTCCACTTT. It translates to CASSSGGMANSPLHF.

The gene calls are TRBV9 and TRBJ2-1; the D gene is possibly TRBD1 (5 bases). Germline-derived CDR1 and CDR2 are SGDLS and YYNGEE. The V end was cut by 0 bases, the J end by 14 bases, with 12 bases between. CDR3 length: 12 residues. Here the CDR3 reads CASSVGGLAEFF. CDR3 coding DNA: TGTGCCAGCAGCGTAGGGGGCTTGGCCGAGTTCTTC.

This clonotype was detected a few times. The chain couples TRBV6-1 to TRBJ2-7, with 9 bases aligning to TRBD2. Germline V gives CDR1 MNHNS, CDR2 SASEGT. The J segment lost 6 bases and the V segment lost 5 bases, leaving 14 bases of the junction unmatched. The CDR3 loop spans 16 amino acids. In DNA, the CDR3 is TGTGCCAGCAGTCGCCCGGGGGTAGCGGGAGAGGGCGAGCAGTACTTC. Translation gives CASSRPGVAGEGEQYF.

This clonotype was found many times. CDR3 coding DNA: TGTGCCAGCAGCCCCCCCCTAGCGGTGGACAATGAGCAGTTCTTC. Translated, it gives CASSPPLAVDNEQFF. The genes are TRBV7-8 and TRBJ2-1, with 7 bases matching TRBD2. With V trimmed by 5 bases and J by 5 bases, 9 bases remained unmatched. The CDR3 contains 15 residues. Germline values: CDR1 SGHVS, CDR2 FQNEAQ.

The rearrangement joins TRBV13 to TRBJ2-6; TRBD1 agrees at 7 bases. Germline lookup yields CDR1 PRHDT and CDR2 FYEKMQ (reference sequence). The length of the CDR3 is 20 residues. V trimming: 4 bases; J trimming: 0 bases; junction bases outside the gene matches: 15. The DNA for the CDR3 is TGTGCCAGCAGCTCTCAACTCCCCGGACAGGAATACTCTGGGGCCAACGTCCTGACTTTC. Residues: CASSSQLPGQEYSGANVLTF.